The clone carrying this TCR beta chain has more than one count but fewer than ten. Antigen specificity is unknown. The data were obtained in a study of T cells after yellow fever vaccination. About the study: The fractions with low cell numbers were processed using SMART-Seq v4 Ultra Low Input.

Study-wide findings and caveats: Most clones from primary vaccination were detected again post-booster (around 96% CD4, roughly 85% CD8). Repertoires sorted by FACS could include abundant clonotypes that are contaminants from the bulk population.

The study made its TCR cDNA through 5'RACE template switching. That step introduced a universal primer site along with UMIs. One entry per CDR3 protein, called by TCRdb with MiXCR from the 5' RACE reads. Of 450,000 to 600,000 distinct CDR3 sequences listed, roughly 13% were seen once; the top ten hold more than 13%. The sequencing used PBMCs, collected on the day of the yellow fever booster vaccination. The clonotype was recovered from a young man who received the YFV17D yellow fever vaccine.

The CDR3: CSVDTGTGELFF. The CDR3 DNA reads as TGCAGCGTTGACACGGGTACCGGGGAGCTGTTTTTT. The chain couples TRBV29-1 to TRBJ2-2, with D unclear. V was clipped by 3 bases and J by 5 bases, with 7 bases between them. The CDR3 covers 12 residues. The germline CDR1 and CDR2 sequences are SQVTM and ANQGSEA.